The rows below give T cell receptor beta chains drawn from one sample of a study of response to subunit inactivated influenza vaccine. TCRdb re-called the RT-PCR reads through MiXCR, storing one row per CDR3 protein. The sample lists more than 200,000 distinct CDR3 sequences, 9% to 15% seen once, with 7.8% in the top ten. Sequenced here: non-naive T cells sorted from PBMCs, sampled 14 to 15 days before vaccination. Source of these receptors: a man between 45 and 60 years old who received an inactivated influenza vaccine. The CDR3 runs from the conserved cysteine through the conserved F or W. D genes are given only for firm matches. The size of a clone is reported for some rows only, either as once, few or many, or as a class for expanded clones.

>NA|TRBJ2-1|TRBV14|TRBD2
TGTGCCAGCAGCAAACTAGCGGGAGGAGGGAATGAGCAGTTCTTC
CASSKLAGGGNEQFF
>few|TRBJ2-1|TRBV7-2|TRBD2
TGTGCCAGCACGCCGGGGCGAGCGGGAGACCACAATGAGCAGTTCTTC
CASTPGRAGDHNEQFF
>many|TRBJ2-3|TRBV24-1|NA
TGTGCCACCAGTGACCCCCTTCCGGGATCAAGCACAGATACGCAGTATTTT
CATSDPLPGSSTDTQYF
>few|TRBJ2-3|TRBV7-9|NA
TGTGCCAGCAGCTTAGCTCGGACCCCTGAGGAGTATACGCAGTATTTT
CASSLARTPEEYTQYF
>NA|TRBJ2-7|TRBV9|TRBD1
TGTGCCAGCAGCGTAGCGACAGGGGGCGAGCAGTACTTC
CASSVATGGEQYF
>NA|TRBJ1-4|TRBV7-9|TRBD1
TGTGCCGACTTAGGACAGGGGTTTGAAAAACTGTTTTTT
CADLGQGFEKLFF
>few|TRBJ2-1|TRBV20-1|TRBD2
TGCAGTGCTAGCGGGCTTTGGGGGGGTGAGCAGTTCTTC
CSASGLWGGEQFF
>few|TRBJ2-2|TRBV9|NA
TGTGCCAGCAGCGCCACCGGGACGGATAACACCGGGGAGCTGTTTTTT
CASSATGTDNTGELFF
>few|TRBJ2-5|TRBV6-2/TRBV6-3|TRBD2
TGTGCCAGCAGTTACCAGGGGACTAGCGGAGGGAAGACCCAGTACTTC
CASSYQGTSGGKTQYF
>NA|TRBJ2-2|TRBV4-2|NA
TGTGCCAGCAGCAAGAACTCAGGGAACACCGGGGAGCTGTTTTTT
CASSKNSGNTGELFF
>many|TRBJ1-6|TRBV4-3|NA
TGCGCCAGCAGCCAAGACCCCGACTATAATTCACCCCTCCACTTT
CASSQDPDYNSPLHF
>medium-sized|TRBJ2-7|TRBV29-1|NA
TGCAGCGCCGCCAGCTCGTACGAGCAGTACTTC
CSAASSYEQYF
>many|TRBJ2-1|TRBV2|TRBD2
TGTGCCAGCAGTGTCTCGGGACTAGCTTACAATGAGCAGTTCTTC
CASSVSGLAYNEQFF
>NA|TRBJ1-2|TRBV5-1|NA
TGCGCCAGCAGCTTGGGAACGCAGACCTATGGCTACACCTTC
CASSLGTQTYGYTF
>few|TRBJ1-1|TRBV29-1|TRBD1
TGCAGCGTGGGGGCAGACAGGGGGCCTGAAGCTTTCTTT
CSVGADRGPEAFF
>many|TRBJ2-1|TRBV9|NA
TGTGCCAGCAGCTTAACAGAATACAATGAGCAGTTCTTC
CASSLTEYNEQFF
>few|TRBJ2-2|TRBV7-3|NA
TGTGCCAGCAGTCAATATGGGGCGAACACCGGGGAGCTGTTTTTT
CASSQYGANTGELFF
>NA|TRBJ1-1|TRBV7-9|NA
TGTGCCAGCAGTAGGATCCAGAACACTGAAGCTTTCTTT
CASSRIQNTEAFF
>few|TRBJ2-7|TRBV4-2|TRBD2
TGTGCCAGCAGCCCAACGACTAGCGGGAGAGAAGAGCAGTACTTC
CASSPTTSGREEQYF
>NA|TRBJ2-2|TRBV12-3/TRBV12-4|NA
TGTGCCAGCAGTAACTACAGGGGGGAGCTGTTTTTT
CASSNYRGELFF
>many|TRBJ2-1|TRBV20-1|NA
TGCAGTGCCCTCCGGATCGGGCGATACAATGAGCAGTTCTTC
CSALRIGRYNEQFF
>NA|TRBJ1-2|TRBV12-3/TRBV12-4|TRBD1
TGTGCCAGCAGTAGGACAGGGGCCTCGGGGTATGGCTACACCTTC
CASSRTGASGYGYTF
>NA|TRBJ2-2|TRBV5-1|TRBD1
TGCGCCAGCAGCGTGACAGGGAATATTGGCGGGGAGCTGTTTTTT
CASSVTGNIGGELFF
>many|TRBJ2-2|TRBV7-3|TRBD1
TGTGCCAGCAGCAAGGGTCCGGCAGGGGGCCGTGGGGAGCTGTTTTTT
CASSKGPAGGRGELFF
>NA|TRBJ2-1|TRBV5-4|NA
TGTGCCAGCAGCTTTTGGTGGAGCGCACACAATGAGCAGTTCTTC
CASSFWWSAHNEQFF
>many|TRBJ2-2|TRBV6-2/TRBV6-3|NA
TGTGCCAGCAGATTAGAACCGAACACCGGGGAGCTGTTTTTT
CASRLEPNTGELFF
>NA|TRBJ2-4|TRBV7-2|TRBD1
TGTGCCAGCAGCTTTGACAGGGGCGAGAGGTACTTC
CASSFDRGERYF
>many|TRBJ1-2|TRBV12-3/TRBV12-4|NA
TGTGCCAGCAGTAACCCGCCTGGACAAAGAGGCTACACCTTC
CASSNPPGQRGYTF
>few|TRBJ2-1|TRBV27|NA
TGTGCCAGCAGATCAGGGGTTTCCAGCTCCTACAATGAGCAGTTCTTC
CASRSGVSSSYNEQFF
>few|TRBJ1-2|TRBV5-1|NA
TGCGCCAGCAGCCGAGGGGGGGGCGAGGACTATGGCTACACCTTC
CASSRGGGEDYGYTF
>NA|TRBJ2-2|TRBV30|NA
TGTGCCTGGGCAAAGAGGGGTCCCGGGGAGCTGTTTTTT
CAWAKRGPGELFF
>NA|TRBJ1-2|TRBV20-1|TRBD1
TGCAGTGCAAGGACAGGGGGCGCCTTTGGAGGCTACACCTTC
CSARTGGAFGGYTF
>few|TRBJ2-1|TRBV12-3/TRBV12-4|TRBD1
TGTGCCAGCAGTCCGAGGGACAGGGGGAACAATGAGCAGTTCTTC
CASSPRDRGNNEQFF
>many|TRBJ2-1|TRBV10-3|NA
TGTGCCATCAGTGGGAACATTTATGAGCAGTTCTTC
CAISGNIYEQFF
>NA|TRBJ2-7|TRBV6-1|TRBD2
TGTGCCAGCTACGGGGGGGCCTACGAGCAGTACTTC
CASYGGAYEQYF
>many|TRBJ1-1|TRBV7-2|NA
TGTGCCAGCAGCTTAGATGGGTCAGGGAAAGCTTTCTTT
CASSLDGSGKAFF
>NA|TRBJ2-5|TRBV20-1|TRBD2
TGCAGTGCCAGGGGACTAGCGGGGGGCCAGGTGACCCAGTACTTC
CSARGLAGGQVTQYF
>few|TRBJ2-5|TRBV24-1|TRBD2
TGTGCCACCAGTGCCCCGGGACTAGAGTACCAAGAGACCCAGTACTTC
CATSAPGLEYQETQYF
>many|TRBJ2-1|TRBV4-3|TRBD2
TGCGCCAGCAGCCAAGAAGGCGGGGGAAGTGAGCAGTTCTTC
CASSQEGGGSEQFF
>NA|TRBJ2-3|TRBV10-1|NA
TGCGCCAGCAGTGAGTCGAGGGGGGCACAAACAGATACGCAGTATTTT
CASSESRGAQTDTQYF
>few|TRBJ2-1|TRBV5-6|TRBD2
TGTGCCAGCAGCCAACCGGGACTAGCGGGGAACAATGAGCAGTTCTTC
CASSQPGLAGNNEQFF
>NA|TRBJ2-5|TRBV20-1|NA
TGCAGTGCTAGAGATACGCGGAAAGAGACCCAGTACTTC
CSARDTRKETQYF